The clone carrying this T cell receptor (beta chain) was seen once. Specified time point: baseline, week 1 (first vaccination visit). This sample's treatment: pre-vaccination baseline after standard-of-care therapy. Sequencing was performed with immunoSEQ multiplex PCR; in TCRdb, only in-frame clones are kept and a portion is missing. The sample holds roughly 38,000 clones, more than 90% seen once. The CDR3 loop spans 14 amino acids. Germline loops: CDR1 LGHNA, CDR2 YSLEER. Trimming took off 1 base at V and 7 bases at J, with 10 bases between the two ends. The data are from a study of a mutant IDH1 vaccine in newly diagnosed glioma.

This material consisted of PBMCs, taken from a glioma patient treated with radiotherapy, temozolomide or both. V gene TRBV4-3 combines with J gene TRBJ2-2; D is unclear. The sequence was collected from a man younger than 30 with glioma. DNA for the CDR3: TGCGCCAGCAGCCAAGCTAGACTTGGCGGGGAGCTGTTTTTT. Residues: CASSQARLGGELFF.